Listed below are T cell receptor beta chains from one sample, sequenced in a study of blood T cell repertoires in COVID-19. Some clones are missing from TCRdb's copy, which holds only in-frame ones; the method was immunoSEQ multiplex PCR. Among tens of thousands of clones listed, 80% to 95% were seen once. The specimen sequenced was peripheral blood. Receptors originate from a human donor in a cohort sampled during active COVID-19. CDR3s include the opening cysteine and the closing phenylalanine or tryptophan. The D gene is left open where the match is weak. Clone sizes are given selectively: once, few, many, or a class where the clone is expanded.

V	D	J	size	DNA	CDR3
TRBV6-5	-	TRBJ1-2	-	TGTGCCAGCCGGACAGACTGGAATGGCTACACCTTC	CASRTDWNGYTF
TRBV7-6	TRBD2	TRBJ2-3	-	TGTGCCTCCGCTAGCGGGGGCCCCGGGAGCACAGATACGCAGTATTTT	CASASGGPGSTDTQYF
TRBV4-1	-	TRBJ1-5	once	TGCGCCAGCAGCCAAGATAAAATCCGCCAGGGTTATCAGCCCCAGCATTTT	CASSQDKIRQGYQPQHF
TRBV9	-	TRBJ1-6	-	TGTGCCAGCAGCGTCGGGACAATTAATAATTCACCCCTCCACTTT	CASSVGTINNSPLHF
TRBV7-9	TRBD1	TRBJ1-1	-	TGTGCCAGCAGCTCTGGGACAGGAGGGAGTAACACTGAAGCTTTCTTT	CASSSGTGGSNTEAFF
TRBV15	-	TRBJ1-5	-	TGTGCCACCAGCAGAGATTCTGCAGGGAATCAGCCCCAGCATTTT	CATSRDSAGNQPQHF
TRBV28	TRBD1	TRBJ1-3	-	TGTGCCAGCAGTACAGGGGAGAACACCATATATTTT	CASSTGENTIYF
TRBV5-1	-	TRBJ2-5	once	TGCGCCAGCAGCACTGGAGACGGGGTAGAGGAGACCCAGTACTTC	CASSTGDGVEETQYF
TRBV5-1	-	TRBJ1-2	-	TGCGCCAGCAGCTTAGGCAGGGCTGGTGATGGCTACACCTTC	CASSLGRAGDGYTF
TRBV4-3	-	TRBJ1-2	-	TGCGCCAGCAGCCAAGATAGACGGAGCCATAACTATGGCTACACCTTC	CASSQDRRSHNYGYTF
TRBV29-1	-	TRBJ2-3	few	TGCAGCGGCACGGGGGTGAGCACAGATACGCAGTATTTT	CSGTGVSTDTQYF
TRBV12-3/TRBV12-4	TRBD2	TRBJ2-3	-	TGTGCCAGCACACTAGCGGGGGCAGATACGCAGTATTTT	CASTLAGADTQYF
TRBV5-1	-	TRBJ2-2	once	TGCGCCAGCACCTCTCTTCCCCAGGGGACCGGGGAGCTGTTTTTT	CASTSLPQGTGELFF
TRBV13	-	TRBJ1-2	-	TGTGCCAGCAGCTCTCAAGCCTCTCGTGGCTACACCTTC	CASSSQASRGYTF
TRBV6-5	-	TRBJ1-5	-	TGTGCCAGCAGATCCGGGACAAGTAATCAGCCCCAGCATTTT	CASRSGTSNQPQHF
TRBV10-3	-	TRBJ2-3	-	TGTGCCACCTCGCCCGACGGGGGGCCGATCACAGATACGCAGTATTTT	CATSPDGGPITDTQYF
TRBV7-9	-	TRBJ2-7	-	TGTGCCAGCAGCTTAGGGCAGGGGACCTACGAGCAGTACTTC	CASSLGQGTYEQYF
TRBV5-1	TRBD1	TRBJ1-4	-	TGCGCCAGCAGCAAGACAGGGGGCGCGACTAATGAAAAACTGTTTTTT	CASSKTGGATNEKLFF
TRBV7-9	TRBD1	TRBJ2-3	once	TGTGCCAGCAGCCCCGTCGGACAGGGCACAGATACGCAGTATTTT	CASSPVGQGTDTQYF
TRBV28	TRBD1	TRBJ1-5	-	TGTGCCAGCAATTCAGGGGGCTATAGCAATCAGCCCCAGCATTTT	CASNSGGYSNQPQHF
TRBV9	-	TRBJ1-5	-	TGTGCCAGCAGCGTAGGACTCTCTCCGGCGGATCAGCCCCAGCATTTT	CASSVGLSPADQPQHF
TRBV5-1	TRBD2	TRBJ2-1	-	TGCGCCAGCAGCTTGGGACTAGCGGGGGGGTCTCGGAAGGAGCAGTTCTTC	CASSLGLAGGSRKEQFF
TRBV6-5	-	TRBJ1-1	-	TGTGCCAGCAGTTACGGAGGCAGCTTGAACACTGAAGCTTTCTTT	CASSYGGSLNTEAFF
TRBV3-1/TRBV3-2	-	TRBJ2-5	-	TGTGCCAGCCTTGGAGGCCAAGAGACCCAGTACTTC	CASLGGQETQYF
TRBV7-2	TRBD2	TRBJ2-5	-	TGTGCCAGCAGCCAAGGACTAGACCTTCTAGAGACCCAGTACTTC	CASSQGLDLLETQYF
TRBV9	-	TRBJ2-2	-	TGTGCCAGCAGCGTAGTCGAGGGCACCGGGGAGCTGTTTTTT	CASSVVEGTGELFF
TRBV11-2	TRBD1	TRBJ1-3	-	TGTGCCAGCAGCATATCATGGACAGGGCTAGCTGGAAACACCATATATTTT	CASSISWTGLAGNTIYF
TRBV9	-	TRBJ2-3	-	TGTGCCAGCAGCGTAGCTTTACAGGGAAAAGGCCCAGATACGCAGTATTTT	CASSVALQGKGPDTQYF